Below, 21 T cell receptor beta chains from the same sample are listed, as sequenced in a study of OX40 agonist ivuxolimab in advanced cancers. Here immunoSEQ multiplex PCR was the method, and the copy in TCRdb shows in-frame clones only, minus some. Counted here are about 56,000 clones, 70% to 85% occurring once; the ten biggest clones make up under 4%. Specimen: CD4+ or CD8+ T cells sorted from blood, collected in a trial of the OX40 agonist ivuxolimab. The receptors were gathered from an adult with an advanced solid tumor such as melanoma, head and neck, liver or kidney cancer.

The table lists this clone with a few counts. This sequence joins TRBV7-2 and TRBJ2-7, with D tentatively TRBD2 (6 bases). With 0 bases removed from V and 5 bases from J, the gap between germline ends came to 11 bases. The CDR3 is 14 residues long. Looked up from germline, CDR1 is SGHTA and CDR2 is FQGNSA. The CDR3 DNA is TGTGCCAGCAGCTTAGCTCGGACTACCCACGAGCAGTACTTC. It yields the protein CASSLARTTHEQYF.

This clone was seen once. CDR3 sequence reads: CASSGGTGDKGYTF. CDR3 nucleotides: TGCGCCAGCAGCGGCGGGACGGGCGACAAAGGCTACACCTTC. The rearrangement links TRBV5-1 to TRBJ1-2; D perhaps matches TRBD1 (5 bases). V lost 4 bases and J 8 bases, leaving 18 bases between the germline ends. Germline V lookup: CDR1 SGHRS, CDR2 YFSETQ. The length of the CDR3 is 14 residues. Full variable domain (rest looked up from reference TRBV5-1 and TRBJ1-2): KAGVTQTPRYLIKTRGQQVTLSCSPISGHRSVSWYQQTPGQGLQFLFEYFSETQRNKGNFPGRFSGRQFSNSRSEMNVSTLELGDSALYLCASSGGTGDKGYTFGSGTRLTVV.

This clone is a singleton in its sample. The rearrangement uses TRBV28 and TRBJ1-2, with no clear D. V was clipped by 4 bases and J by 1 base, with 16 bases between them. The CDR3 sequence is 16 residues long. The germline V gene encodes CDR1 MDHEN and CDR2 SYDVKM. CDR3 loop: CASSSLPGMYNYGYTF. CDR3 nucleotide sequence: TGTGCCAGCAGTTCTCTCCCTGGGATGTATAACTATGGCTACACCTTC.

V and J are TRBV10-3 and TRBJ1-5; D not certain. Germline CDR1 and CDR2: ENHRY and SYGVKD. V was clipped by 10 bases and J by 4 bases, with 20 bases between them. CDR3 length: 15 residues. CDR3 sequence reads: CATQDVLGRNQPQHF. The CDR3 DNA sequence: TGTGCCACCCAGGACGTCCTGGGCCGAAATCAGCCCCAGCATTTT.

J is TRBJ2-7 and V is TRBV19; TRBD1 matches 9 bases. Germline assignment: CDR1 LNHDA and CDR2 SQIVND (reference sequence). CDR3 length equals 15 residues. J lost 1 base, V lost 4 bases, and 5 bases had no gene match. The CDR3 is CASSTSGTGSYEQYF. In nucleotides, the CDR3 is TGTGCCAGTAGTACCTCCGGGACAGGGTCCTACGAGCAGTACTTC.

This chain connects TRBV18 to TRBJ2-5; D remains unclear. Deletions cut 3 bases from V and 1 base from J, with 6 bases between. The CDR3 is 13 amino acids. Germline V gene sequence: CDR1 KGHSH, CDR2 LQKENI. The CDR3 loop reads CASSPGPQETQYF. CDR3 in DNA: TGTGCCAGCTCACCTGGGCCCCAAGAGACCCAGTACTTC. The variable domain in full, completed from reference TRBV18 and TRBJ2-5, reads NAGVMQNPRHLVRRRGQEARLRCSPMKGHSHVYWYRQLPEEGLKFMVYLQKENIIDESGMPKERFSAEFPKEGPSILRIQQVVRGDSAAYFCASSPGPQETQYFGPGTRLLVL.

In the case of this clone: At one boundary the junction diverges from the germline segment, which might be a read error. The rearrangement links TRBV6-5 to TRBJ2-7; D unresolved. The V gene's germline CDR1 is MNHEY and CDR2 SVGAGI. The CDR3 extends over 12 amino acids. CDR3 in DNA: TGTGCCAGCAACTTCGGACGAGACCCCTTGAACTTC. Protein: CASNFGRDPLNF.

The rearrangement links TRBV27 to TRBJ1-2, with 9 bases matching TRBD1. After removal of 6 bases from V and 2 bases from J, the junction contained 10 bases not matched to a gene. The CDR3 totals 16 residues. Germline CDR1 MNHEY, CDR2 SMNVEV (reference sequence). The DNA for the CDR3 is TGTGCCAGCAGAAACACCGGGACAGGGACAAACTATGGCTACACCTTC. It encodes CASRNTGTGTNYGYTF.

The chain uses TRBV11-3 and TRBJ2-5; 11 nucleotides agree with TRBD1. J gave up 6 bases and V 5 bases, and 5 bases lay outside the gene matches. CDR1 is SGHNT, CDR2 YENEEA, per germline. The CDR3 has 14 residues. The chain's CDR3 is CASSAGTGGKTQYF. The CDR3 coding sequence is TGTGCCAGCAGCGCGGGGACAGGGGGAAAGACCCAGTACTTC.

In nucleotides, the CDR3 is TGTGCCAGCGCTGACCTGTTCGATGAAAAACTGTTTTTT. Residues: CASADLFDEKLFF. The chain uses TRBV27 and TRBJ1-4; the D is unclear. Trimming took 8 bases from V and 6 from J, leaving 13 bases between them. The CDR3 extends over 13 amino acids. The germline gives CDR1 MNHEY, CDR2 SMNVEV (reference sequence).

This chain uses TRBV4-3 with TRBJ1-2; 7 positions agree with TRBD1. Germline CDR1 LGHNA, CDR2 YSLEER. The CDR3 spans 15 residues. V shed 0 bases, J shed 7 bases, and the junction held 8 bases outside the gene matches. CDR3 amino acids: CASSQEPQGVGGYTF. CDR3 coding DNA: TGCGCCAGCAGCCAAGAGCCTCAGGGGGTCGGTGGCTACACCTTC.

Here the CDR3 reads CASSIGAQTTLETQYF. As DNA, the CDR3 is TGTGCCAGTAGTATTGGGGCTCAGACAACGCTAGAGACCCAGTACTTC. This rearrangement joins TRBV19 to TRBJ2-5, with D maybe TRBD1 (5 bases). The ends were cut back, 3 bases at V and 4 bases at J, with 18 bases in the middle. The CDR3 covers 16 residues. CDR1 and CDR2 from the germline V gene are LNHDA and SQIVND (reference sequence).

The chain joins TRBV29-1 to TRBJ2-1; possibly TRBD1 for D (6 bases). The germline CDR1 and CDR2 sequences are SQVTM and ANQGSEA. CDR3 length equals 13 residues. Trimming cost V 8 bases and J 0 bases, with 11 bases left between them. The CDR3 bases are TGCAGCTTAACAGGGTTCTCCTACAATGAGCAGTTCTTC. It specifies CSLTGFSYNEQFF.

This clone has just a few counts. The CDR3 reads CASTSRGNQPQHF. CDR3 nucleotides: TGTGCCAGCACCAGCAGAGGCAATCAGCCCCAGCATTTT. The chain is built from TRBV2 and TRBJ1-5; D is undetermined. V lost 7 bases to trimming and J lost 2 bases, with 9 bases between them. CDR1 SNHLY and CDR2 FYNNEI come from the germline V gene. The CDR3 loop spans 13 amino acids.

This chain joins TRBV7-2 and TRBJ2-3, with 12 nucleotides matching TRBD2. The CDR3 runs to 16 residues. Germline assignment: CDR1 SGHTA and CDR2 FQGNSA. The V and J ends lost 5 bases and 8 bases, in that order; junction bases with no gene match: 11. The CDR3 DNA sequence: TGTGCCAGCAGCCCGCTAGCGGGGGGGCTCCCTGGTACGCAGTATTTT. It codes for CASSPLAGGLPGTQYF.

The CDR3 protein is CASSRDIANYGYTF. CDR3 nucleotides: TGTGCCAGCAGCAGAGACATCGCAAACTATGGCTACACCTTC. The gene calls are TRBV7-2 and TRBJ1-2, with no clear D. CDR1 is SGHTA and CDR2 is FQGNSA in the germline V gene. The CDR3 contains 14 residues. Trimming stripped 5 bases from V and 2 bases from J, with 12 bases between.

V gene TRBV28 combines with J gene TRBJ2-4; D ambiguous. Trimming removed 5 bases at V and 4 bases at J, with 9 bases between. CDR1 and CDR2 (germline): MDHEN, SYDVKM. This CDR3 has 13 amino acids. The chain's CDR3 is CASSRARKNIQYF. The CDR3 DNA sequence: TGTGCCAGCAGTAGGGCCAGGAAAAACATTCAGTACTTC.

CDR3 amino acids: CASSSGTDNSPLHF. CDR3 in DNA: TGTGCCAGCAGTTCCGGGACTGATAATTCACCCCTCCACTTT. This chain links TRBV6-6 with TRBJ1-6, with D perhaps TRBD1 (5 bases). The CDR3 covers 14 residues. V lost 4 bases and J lost 5, with 9 bases in between. The germline gives CDR1 MNHNY, CDR2 SVGAGI (reference sequence).

This clone has only one observation. This rearrangement joins TRBV7-6 to TRBJ1-4; D uncertain. The CDR3 extends over 16 amino acids. Trimming removed 4 bases at V and 8 bases at J, with 20 bases between. Germline V gene lookup returns CDR1 SGHVS and CDR2 FNYEAQ. CDR3 protein: CASSSLRAPGEEKLFF. CDR3 sequence (DNA): TGTGCCAGCAGCTCGCTCCGGGCCCCCGGGGAGGAAAAACTGTTTTTT.

The rearrangement uses TRBV7-8 and TRBJ1-1; the D gene is possibly TRBD1 (5 bases). V dropped 2 bases and J dropped 3 bases, with 10 bases sitting between them. Germline assignment: CDR1 SGHVS and CDR2 FQNEAQ. This CDR3 contains 14 residues. The CDR3 nucleotides read TGTGCCAGCAGCTTAAGACAGTGGGACACTGAAGCTTTCTTT. Its translation is CASSLRQWDTEAFF.

This clone is medium-sized. V gene TRBV6-6 combines with J gene TRBJ2-1; D could derive from TRBD1 or TRBD2 (6 bases each). This CDR3 has 14 residues. Germline V gives CDR1 MNHNY, CDR2 SVGAGI (reference sequence). V lost 8 bases, J lost 9 bases, and 20 bases lay in between. This chain's CDR3 is CASCKTDGGSEQFF. The CDR3 DNA follows: TGTGCCAGCTGCAAGACGGACGGGGGCTCTGAGCAGTTCTTC.